A single sample gave rise to the 21 T cell receptor beta chains below, sequenced in a study of CD8 T cells in Susac syndrome. Random hexamers were used to reverse transcribe 0.5 to 1 ug of RNA. TCRdb passed the immunoSEQ multiplex PCR reads through MiXCR, listing each CDR3 protein once. In the table there are over 100,000 distinct CDR3 sequences, 90% to 96% of which are singletons. Sequencing input: CD4+ T cells from PBMCs. These receptors all come from a human donor in good health.

This chain joins TRBV7-9 and TRBJ1-1; D is perhaps TRBD1 (5 bases). Trimming shortened V by 2 bases and J by 8 bases, and 15 bases separated the two germline ends. This CDR3 has 14 residues. Germline loops: CDR1 SEHNR, CDR2 FQNEAQ (reference sequence). For the CDR3, the DNA is TGTGCCAGCAGCTTAATTGGGGCCAGTGGAGAAGCTTTCTTT. Its translation: CASSLIGASGEAFF.

The rearrangement uses TRBV4-1 and TRBJ2-1, with unresolved D. Germline assignment: CDR1 MGHRA and CDR2 YSYEKL. The CDR3 loop spans 14 amino acids. Trimming cost V 6 bases and J 0 bases, with 9 bases left between them. This chain's CDR3 is CASSLILSYNEQFF. The CDR3 region has the DNA TGCGCCAGCAGTCTTATTCTCTCCTACAATGAGCAGTTCTTC.

The chain joins TRBV30 to TRBJ1-2, with D possibly TRBD1 on 6 matching bases. The germline V and J ends were trimmed by 4 bases and 4 bases, with 19 bases remaining between them. Germline CDR1 reads GTSNPN; CDR2 reads SVGIG (reference sequence). The CDR3 totals 15 residues. For the CDR3, the DNA is TGTGCCTGGATTCGACGGCAGGGGCCCTTCTATGGCTACACCTTC. It is translated as CAWIRRQGPFYGYTF.

The chain couples TRBV28 to TRBJ2-3; D uncertain. The germline gives CDR1 MDHEN, CDR2 SYDVKM. V was clipped by 3 bases and J by 0 bases, with 10 bases between them. The CDR3 length is 15 residues. CDR3 sequence: CASSFPQASTDTQYF. The CDR3 nucleotides read TGTGCCAGCAGTTTTCCCCAGGCTAGCACAGATACGCAGTATTTT.

On this clonotype: Relative to the germline gene, one junction end is altered; a read error may explain this. J is TRBJ1-1 and V is TRBV6-6; TRBD1 matches 8 bases. The CDR3 is 14 amino acids. CDR1 and CDR2 (germline): MNHNY, SVGAGI (reference sequence). The CDR3 nucleotides read TGTGCCAGCAGGGCAGGGGGCAAGGACACTGAAGTTTTCTTT. It codes for CASRAGGKDTEVFF.

The CDR3 loop is CASSVDPGWGTEAFF. The CDR3 DNA sequence: TGTGCCAGCAGCGTAGATCCGGGATGGGGCACTGAAGCTTTCTTT. The chain uses TRBV9 and TRBJ1-1; D call uncertain. There are 15 residues in the CDR3. The germline V gene encodes CDR1 SGDLS and CDR2 YYNGEE. Trimming shortened V by 0 bases and J by 4 bases, and 13 bases separated the two germline ends.

The chain uses TRBV5-1 and TRBJ2-2; no clear D. The CDR3 covers 14 residues. Trimming shortened V by 0 bases and J by 6 bases, and 9 bases separated the two germline ends. CDR1 SGHRS and CDR2 YFSETQ come from the germline V gene. The CDR3 here is CASSLESRAGELFF. In DNA, the CDR3 is TGCGCCAGCAGCTTGGAAAGTCGTGCCGGGGAGCTGTTTTTT.

J is TRBJ2-2 and V is TRBV6-6, with 9 bases that match TRBD1. This CDR3 is built from 14 residues. V shed 5 bases, J shed 4 bases, and the junction held 2 bases outside the gene matches. Germline loops: CDR1 MNHNY, CDR2 SVGAGI (reference sequence). CDR3 bases: TGTGCCAGCAGTGTACAGGGGGCCACCGGGGAGCTGTTTTTT. This codes for CASSVQGATGELFF.

The V gene is TRBV6-6, the J gene TRBJ1-3, with TRBD1 as a possible D gene (5 bases). The CDR3 extends over 13 amino acids. The germline gives CDR1 MNHNY, CDR2 SVGAGI (reference sequence). The CDR3 DNA is TGTGCGGGGGGACCTACTTCTGGAAACACCATATATTTT. This encodes CAGGPTSGNTIYF.

This chain joins TRBV2 and TRBJ2-2; D remains unclear. The CDR3 consists of 12 residues. With 2 bases removed from V and 3 bases from J, the gap between germline ends came to 1 base. Per the germline V gene, CDR1 is SNHLY and CDR2 is FYNNEI. The CDR3, as DNA: TGTGCCAGCAGTGAACACACCGGGGAGCTGTTTTTT. Its protein product is CASSEHTGELFF.

This clonotype was found once. The chain couples TRBV28 to TRBJ2-3, with 9 bases identical to TRBD2. Germline-derived CDR1 and CDR2 are MDHEN and SYDVKM. This CDR3 spans 15 amino acids. Trimming took 5 bases from V and 6 from J; bases not matched to a gene: 9. The CDR3: CASSLPGLAFDTQYF. For the CDR3, the DNA is TGTGCCAGCAGTCTACCGGGACTAGCATTTGATACGCAGTATTTT.

V gene TRBV19 combines with J gene TRBJ1-5; D uncertain. V lost 5 bases and J 3 bases, leaving 11 bases between the germline ends. The germline V gene encodes CDR1 LNHDA and CDR2 SQIVND (reference sequence). The length of the CDR3 is 14 residues. The CDR3 DNA reads as TGTGCCAGTAGTCACGACGGGGACAATCAGCCCCAGCATTTT. Its translation is CASSHDGDNQPQHF. Together with reference TRBV19 and TRBJ1-5, the CDR3 gives the full variable domain: DGGITQSPKYLFRKEGQNVTLSCEQNLNHDAMYWYRQDPGQGLRLIYYSQIVNDFQKGDIAEGYSVSREKKESFPLTVTSAQKNPTAFYLCASSHDGDNQPQHFGDGTRLSIL.

The chain employs TRBV5-5 and TRBJ2-3; no firm D call. Germline V lookup: CDR1 SGHKS, CDR2 YYEKEE (reference sequence). V lost 4 bases and J lost 3, with 12 bases in between. CDR3 length equals 14 residues. The DNA of the CDR3 is TGTGCCAGCAGCCTCACGGACCGAACAGATACGCAGTATTTT. Translated: CASSLTDRTDTQYF.

The chain employs TRBV5-4 and TRBJ2-6; D gene unclear. CDR3 length: 14 amino acids. Trimming removed 9 bases at V and 2 bases at J, with 12 bases between. Germline CDR1 SGHNT, CDR2 YYREEE (reference sequence). The CDR3 DNA follows: TGTGCCATCACGAATGGGGCTGGGGCCAACGTCCTGACTTTC. Its translation: CAITNGAGANVLTF.

The J gene is TRBJ2-1, the V gene TRBV5-1, with TRBD2 matching over 8 bases. This CDR3 has 16 amino acids. Germline V lookup: CDR1 SGHRS, CDR2 YFSETQ. V shed 4 bases and J 3 bases; nucleotides not matched to a gene: 9. The CDR3 is CASSDQAGAGYNEQFF. The CDR3 region has the DNA TGCGCCAGCAGCGATCAAGCGGGAGCGGGCTACAATGAGCAGTTCTTC.

J is TRBJ2-1 and V is TRBV29-1; the D gene is possibly TRBD2 (5 bases). Looked up from germline, CDR1 is SQVTM and CDR2 is ANQGSEA. The ends were cut back, 1 base at V and 6 bases at J, with 10 bases in the middle. This CDR3 has 13 residues. CDR3 DNA: TGCAGCGTTGAAGTGGGAGTAGTCAATGAGCAGTTCTTC. Protein product: CSVEVGVVNEQFF.

The chain uses TRBV19 and TRBJ2-5; D possibly matches TRBD1 or TRBD2 (6 bases each). Per the germline V gene, CDR1 is LNHDA and CDR2 is SQIVND (reference sequence). The CDR3 runs 14 residues. The V and J ends lost 3 bases and 5 bases respectively, with 13 bases between them. This CDR3 reads CASSIMGGRETQYF. The CDR3 nucleotides read TGTGCCAGTAGTATCATGGGGGGCCGGGAGACCCAGTACTTC.

The rearrangement joins TRBV7-9 to TRBJ1-3, with D unresolved. Per the germline V gene, CDR1 is SEHNR and CDR2 is FQNEAQ (reference sequence). The CDR3 sequence is 13 residues long. The V end lost 10 bases, the J end lost 0 bases, and 10 bases lay between the germline ends. This CDR3 is CATDTSSGNTIYF. For the CDR3, the DNA is TGTGCCACCGACACGTCCTCTGGAAACACCATATATTTT.

The rearrangement uses TRBV3-1 and TRBJ2-5; TRBD1 might be the D (6 bases). V was pared by 1 base and J by 6 bases, with 9 bases between. Germline values: CDR1 LGHDT, CDR2 YNNKEL (reference sequence). The CDR3 is 13 amino acids. The CDR3 protein is CASSQGRGQTQYF. The DNA of the CDR3 is TGTGCCAGCAGCCAAGGCAGGGGACAGACCCAGTACTTC.

The chain carries TRBV28 and TRBJ2-7; 15 positions match TRBD2. With 4 bases clipped from V and 3 bases from J, the junction kept 4 bases outside the gene matches. CDR3 length: 16 residues. Germline V gene lookup returns CDR1 MDHEN and CDR2 SYDVKM. CDR3 sequence (DNA): TGTGCCAGCAGTTCCGTGGGACTAGCGGGGGGCTACGAGCAGTACTTC. The encoded protein is CASSSVGLAGGYEQYF.

The CDR3 protein is CSVGTGGRNTGELFF. CDR3 coding DNA: TGCAGCGTTGGAACAGGGGGTAGGAACACCGGGGAGCTGTTTTTT. The chain recombines TRBV29-1 with TRBJ2-2, with 8 bases matching TRBD1. The V gene's germline CDR1 is SQVTM and CDR2 ANQGSEA. The V segment lost 4 bases and the J segment 1 base; nucleotides outside the gene matches: 5. This CDR3 has 15 amino acids.